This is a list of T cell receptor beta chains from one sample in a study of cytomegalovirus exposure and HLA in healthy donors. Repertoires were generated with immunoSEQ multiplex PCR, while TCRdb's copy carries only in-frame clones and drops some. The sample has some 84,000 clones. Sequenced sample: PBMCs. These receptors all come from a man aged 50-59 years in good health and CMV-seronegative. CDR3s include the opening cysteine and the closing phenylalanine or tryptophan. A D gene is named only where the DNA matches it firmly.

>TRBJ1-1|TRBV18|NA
CASSQGMNTEAFF
TGTGCCAGCTCGCAGGGGATGAACACTGAAGCTTTCTTT
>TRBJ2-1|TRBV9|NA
CASSVVAANNEQFF
TGTGCCAGCAGCGTAGTGGCGGCTAACAATGAGCAGTTCTTC
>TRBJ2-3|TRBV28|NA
CASGTPGTDTQYF
TGTGCCAGCGGGACACCCGGCACAGATACGCAGTATTTT
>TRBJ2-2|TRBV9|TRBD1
CASSLRGTGIGELFF
TGTGCCAGCAGCTTAAGAGGGACAGGTATAGGGGAGCTGTTTTTT
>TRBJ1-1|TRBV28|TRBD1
CASSPRDRGLNTEAFF
TGTGCCAGCAGCCCACGGGACAGGGGGTTGAACACTGAAGCTTTCTTT
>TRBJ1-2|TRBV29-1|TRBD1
CSVAIGQGVYGYTF
TGCAGCGTTGCCATAGGACAGGGAGTCTATGGCTACACCTTC
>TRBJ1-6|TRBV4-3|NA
CASSRNLEGSPLHF
TGCGCCAGCAGCCGCAATCTCGAGGGATCACCCCTCCACTTT
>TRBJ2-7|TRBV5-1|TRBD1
CASSPPGQGSEGQYF
TGCGCCAGCAGCCCACCGGGACAGGGGTCAGAGGGGCAGTACTTC
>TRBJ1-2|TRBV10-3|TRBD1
CAISEWTGVTNYGYTF
TGTGCCATCAGTGAGTGGACAGGGGTAACTAACTATGGCTACACCTTC
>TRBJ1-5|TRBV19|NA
CASSSILGSLINQPQHF
TGTGCCAGTTCCTCGATTCTGGGCAGCCTAATCAATCAGCCCCAGCATTTT
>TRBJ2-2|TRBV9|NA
CASSVVGRGAGELFF
TGTGCCAGCAGCGTAGTAGGCAGGGGAGCTGGGGAGCTGTTTTTT
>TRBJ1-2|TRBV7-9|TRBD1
CASGWTGGNYGYTF
TGTGCCAGCGGGTGGACAGGTGGCAACTATGGCTACACCTTC
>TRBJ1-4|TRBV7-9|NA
CASRGGLSEKLFF
TGTGCCAGCAGGGGCGGACTTAGTGAAAAACTGTTTTTT
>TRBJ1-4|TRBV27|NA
CASRGTFSSTNEKLFF
TGTGCCAGCAGAGGGACTTTCAGCTCAACTAATGAAAAACTGTTTTTT
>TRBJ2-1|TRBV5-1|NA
CASSLAVTPGKDNEQFF
TGCGCCAGCAGCTTGGCCGTTACACCCGGGAAAGACAATGAGCAGTTCTTC
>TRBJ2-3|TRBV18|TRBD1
CASSRRGQGTDTQYF
TGTGCCAGCTCACGCAGGGGGCAGGGCACAGATACGCAGTATTTT
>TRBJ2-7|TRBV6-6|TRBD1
CASIRTGGGDEQYF
TGTGCCAGCATCAGGACAGGGGGGGGCGACGAGCAGTACTTC
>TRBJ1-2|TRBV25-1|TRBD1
CASSVLGQGAGGYTF
TGTGCCAGCAGTGTATTAGGACAGGGGGCTGGAGGCTACACCTTC
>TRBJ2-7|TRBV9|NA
CASSVGLVHEQYF
TGTGCCAGCAGCGTCGGGTTGGTCCACGAGCAGTACTTC
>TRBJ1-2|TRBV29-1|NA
CSVAGKNNYGYTF
TGCAGCGTTGCAGGCAAGAATAACTATGGCTACACCTTC
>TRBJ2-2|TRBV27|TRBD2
CASSSGTSGGHTGELFF
TGTGCCAGCAGTTCAGGGACTAGCGGGGGCCACACCGGGGAGCTGTTTTTT
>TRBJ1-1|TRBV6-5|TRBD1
CASSYSTGAEGTEAFF
TGTGCCAGCAGTTACTCGACAGGGGCAGAGGGCACTGAAGCTTTCTTT
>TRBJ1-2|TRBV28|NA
CASRLLGAGYTF
TGTGCCAGCAGGCTGCTAGGGGCTGGCTACACCTTC
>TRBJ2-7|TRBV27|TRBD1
CASSRTGTNYEQYF
TGTGCCAGCAGTCGGACAGGGACCAACTACGAGCAGTACTTC
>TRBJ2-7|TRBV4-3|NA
CASSAAEGSYEQYF
TGCGCCAGCAGCGCTGCTGAGGGATCCTACGAGCAGTACTTC
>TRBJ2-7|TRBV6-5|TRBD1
CASSGGQGNYEQYF
TGTGCCAGCAGTGGGGGACAGGGAAACTACGAGCAGTACTTC
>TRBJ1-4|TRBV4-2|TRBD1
CASSQDQGADEKLFF
TGTGCCAGCAGCCAAGATCAGGGGGCGGATGAAAAACTGTTTTTT
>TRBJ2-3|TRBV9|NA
CASSVDSAPILAQYF
TGTGCCAGCAGCGTAGATAGCGCCCCCATCTTAGCGCAGTATTTT
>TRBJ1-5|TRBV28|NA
CASSPISSNQPQHF
TGTGCCAGCAGTCCGATCAGTAGCAATCAGCCCCAGCATTTT
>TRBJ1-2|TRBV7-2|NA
CASSFHRALNYGYTF
TGTGCCAGCAGCTTTCACAGGGCTCTAAACTATGGCTACACCTTC
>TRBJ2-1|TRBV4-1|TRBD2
CASSQGETSPYNEQFF
TGCGCCAGCAGCCAAGGAGAGACTAGCCCCTACAATGAGCAGTTCTTC
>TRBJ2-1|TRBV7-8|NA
CASSFGFRGNEQFF
TGTGCCAGCAGCTTCGGGTTTCGAGGCAATGAGCAGTTCTTC
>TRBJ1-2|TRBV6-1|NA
CASRLTVGGYTF
TGTGCCAGCAGATTGACAGTTGGGGGCTACACCTTC
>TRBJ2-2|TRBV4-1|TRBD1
CASSHRQGANTGELFF
TGCGCCAGCAGCCACAGACAGGGGGCGAACACCGGGGAGCTGTTTTTT
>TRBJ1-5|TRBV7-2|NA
CASSYDGGDGQPQHF
TGTGCCAGCAGCTACGACGGAGGGGATGGGCAGCCCCAGCATTTT
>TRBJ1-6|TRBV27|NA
CASSFQNSPLHF
TGTGCCAGCAGTTTTCAAAATTCACCCCTCCACTTT
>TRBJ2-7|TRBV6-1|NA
CASSEYKGGSSYEQYF
TGTGCCAGCAGTGAATATAAGGGGGGGAGCTCCTACGAGCAGTACTTC
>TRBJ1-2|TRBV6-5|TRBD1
CASSYLGTGRRYTF
TGTGCCAGCAGTTACCTCGGGACAGGGCGTCGCTACACCTTC
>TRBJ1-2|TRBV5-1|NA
CASSLNAGGYTF
TGCGCCAGCAGCTTAAACGCAGGAGGCTACACCTTC
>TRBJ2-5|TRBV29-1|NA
CSVVPTRGRETQYF
TGCAGCGTTGTTCCCACTAGAGGAAGAGAGACCCAGTACTTC
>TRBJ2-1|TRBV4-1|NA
CASGLSGTNDNEQFF
TGCGCCAGCGGCCTTAGCGGCACCAACGACAATGAGCAGTTCTTC